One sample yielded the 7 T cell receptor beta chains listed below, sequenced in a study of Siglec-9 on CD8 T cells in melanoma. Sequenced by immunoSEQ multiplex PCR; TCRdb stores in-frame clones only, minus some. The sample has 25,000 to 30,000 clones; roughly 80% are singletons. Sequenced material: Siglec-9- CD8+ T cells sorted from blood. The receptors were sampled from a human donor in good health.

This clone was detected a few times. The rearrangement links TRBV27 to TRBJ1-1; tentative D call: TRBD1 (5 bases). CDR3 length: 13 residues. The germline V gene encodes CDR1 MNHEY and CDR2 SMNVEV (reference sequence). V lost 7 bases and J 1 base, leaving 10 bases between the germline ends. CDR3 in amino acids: CASKGIANTEAFF. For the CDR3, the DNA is TGTGCCAGCAAGGGGATTGCGAACACTGAAGCTTTCTTT.

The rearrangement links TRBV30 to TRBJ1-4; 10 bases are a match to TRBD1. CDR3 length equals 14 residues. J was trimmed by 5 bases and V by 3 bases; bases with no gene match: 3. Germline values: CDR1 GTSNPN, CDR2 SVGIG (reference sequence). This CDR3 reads CAWSPGQGNEKLFF. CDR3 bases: TGTGCCTGGAGCCCGGGACAGGGGAATGAAAAACTGTTTTTT.

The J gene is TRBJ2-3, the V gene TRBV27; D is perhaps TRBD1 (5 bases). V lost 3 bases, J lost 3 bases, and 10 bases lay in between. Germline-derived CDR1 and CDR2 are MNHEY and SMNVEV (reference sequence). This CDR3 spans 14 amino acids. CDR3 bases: TGTGCCAGCAGTTTTTATGGGGCAACAGATACGCAGTATTTT. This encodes CASSFYGATDTQYF.

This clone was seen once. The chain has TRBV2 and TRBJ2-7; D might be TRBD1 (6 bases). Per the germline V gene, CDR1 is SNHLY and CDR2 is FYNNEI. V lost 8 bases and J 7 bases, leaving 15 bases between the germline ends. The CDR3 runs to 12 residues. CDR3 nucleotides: TGTGCCAGCGGGGGCCTACTCGGGGAGCAGTACTTC. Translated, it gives CASGGLLGEQYF.

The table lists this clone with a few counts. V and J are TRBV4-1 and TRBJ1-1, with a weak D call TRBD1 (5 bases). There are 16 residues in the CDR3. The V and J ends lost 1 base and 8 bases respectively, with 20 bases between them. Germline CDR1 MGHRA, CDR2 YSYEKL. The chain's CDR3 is CASSQGAVGPLAEAFF. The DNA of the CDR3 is TGCGCCAGCAGCCAAGGCGCAGTGGGGCCTCTGGCAGAAGCTTTCTTT.

The CDR3 reads CSLRRTSGRYNEQFF. In DNA form, the CDR3 reads TGCAGCCTCCGCCGGACTAGCGGGAGGTACAATGAGCAGTTCTTC. V and J are TRBV29-1 and TRBJ2-1, with 14 bases that match TRBD2. Trimming cost V 8 bases and J 4 bases; bases outside gene matches: 7. CDR3 length equals 15 residues. Germline assignment: CDR1 SQVTM and CDR2 ANQGSEA.

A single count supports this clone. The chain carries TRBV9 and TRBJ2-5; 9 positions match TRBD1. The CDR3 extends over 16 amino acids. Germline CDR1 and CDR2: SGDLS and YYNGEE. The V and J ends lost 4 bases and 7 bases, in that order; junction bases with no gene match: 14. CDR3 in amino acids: CASSLAGQGPLGTQYF. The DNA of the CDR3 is TGTGCCAGCAGCCTCGCCGGACAGGGGCCCCTAGGGACCCAGTACTTC. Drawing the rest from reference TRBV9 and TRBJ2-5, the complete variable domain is DSGVTQTPKHLITATGQRVTLRCSPRSGDLSVYWYQQSLDQGLQFLIQYYNGEERAKGNILERFSAQQFPDLHSELNLSSLELGDSALYFCASSLAGQGPLGTQYFGPGTRLLVL.